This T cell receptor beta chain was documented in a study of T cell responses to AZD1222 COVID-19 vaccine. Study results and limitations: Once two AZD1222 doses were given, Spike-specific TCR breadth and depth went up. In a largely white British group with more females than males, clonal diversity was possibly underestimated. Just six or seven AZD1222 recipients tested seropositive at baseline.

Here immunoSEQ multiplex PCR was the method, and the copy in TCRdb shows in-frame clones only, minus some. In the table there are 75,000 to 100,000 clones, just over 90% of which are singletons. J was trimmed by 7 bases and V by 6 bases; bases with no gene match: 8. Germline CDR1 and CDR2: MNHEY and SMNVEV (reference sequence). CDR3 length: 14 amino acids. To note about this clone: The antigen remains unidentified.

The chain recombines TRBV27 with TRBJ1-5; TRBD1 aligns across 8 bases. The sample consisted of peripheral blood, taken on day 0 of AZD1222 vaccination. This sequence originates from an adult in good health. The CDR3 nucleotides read TGTGCCAGCAGACCAGGGACAGGCGGCCAGCCCCAGCATTTT. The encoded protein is CASRPGTGGQPQHF.